The TCR beta chain described here comes from a study of CD8+CD57+ T cells in acquired aplastic anemia (dated by TCRdb to the late 2010s). Background for the entire study: On average, sorted CD4+ and CD8+ cells yielded around 3.4 ug of extracted DNA, with a range of roughly 0.19 to 27.4 ug. CD8+CD57+ expansion was defined as a frequency above the mean frequency observed in healthy subjects.

This clonotype was seen at least ten times. No antigen is known for it. No base-level quality is on record; no much larger clone is a single base apart. According to the germline V gene, CDR1 reads KGHSH and CDR2 reads LQKENI. Trimming removed 2 bases from V and 5 bases from J, leaving 9 bases between the germline ends. The CDR3 runs 13 amino acids, cysteine and phenylalanine included. The sequence is cut down to CDR3 DNA, 39 bases in frame from base 1. Profiling of TCR beta VDJ combinations and CDR3 sequences used genomic DNA as the template. TCR repertoire sequencing was run on an Illumina HiSeq 2000. The published analysis was carried out like this. TRBV/TRBJ rearrangement plots, CDR3 size and DJ length profiles, and Simpson's diversity index were used to evaluate the repertoires. The immunodominant clone was defined as the most abundant DNA sequence in deep sequencing data. CDR3 amino acid sequences were checked for sharing across subjects and were also compared against the VDJdb database and published repertoires. The raw public data were reprocessed by TCRdb itself: fastp quality trimming at Q25, MiXCR clonotype calling, in-frame beta chains only. Rows are unified per CDR3 protein, each entry keeping the most common DNA and genes. None of the V and J calls come from the authors' own analysis; TCRdb made them. This sample lists 160,000 or so distinct CDR3 sequences; approximately 51% were detected once. Of the sample, around 3.2% falls within the top ten clones.

Flow cytometry had shown CD8+CD57+ cell expansion in the patients selected for sequencing. Every patient had a diagnosis of severe acquired aplastic anemia based on International Study of Aplastic Anemia and Agranulocytosis and Camitta criteria. No therapy had been received by the patients at the time of blood sampling. In this study, sorted CD4+ and CD8+ T cells from the blood of healthy subjects and of severe aplastic anemia patients had their TCR repertoires deep-sequenced. Patients were enrolled in the USA under clinicaltrials.gov protocols 00001620, 01623167, 00001397, 00071045, 00081523 and 00961064. Ficoll-Paque density gradient centrifugation was used to isolate peripheral blood mononuclear cells. Before DNA extraction, CD4+ and CD8+ T cells were sorted by FACS or by magnetic beads. Beyond this particular receptor, the publication reports: Around 30 CD8+ CDR3 sequences were shared between patients and controls but appeared highly expressed in patients and within their immunodominant clones. Between patients and healthy controls, no significant difference in CD8+ Simpson's diversity was found (P=0.060).

This TCR came from a human donor with aplastic anemia. Sequencing was performed on sorted CD4+, CD8+, or CD8+CD57+ T cells (not recorded which) from PBMCs. This receptor chain uses TRBV18 and TRBJ2-5, with an unclear D gene assignment. The DNA reads TGTGCCAGCTCACCAGTAGTTGCCGAGACCCAGTACTTC. Translated, this gives CASSPVVAETQYF.